This T cell receptor beta chain came from a study of OX40 agonist ivuxolimab in advanced cancers. Study context: Melanoma, hepatocellular carcinoma, head and neck or renal cell cancer occurred in dose-escalation patients. Regarding the study as a whole: Averaging showed that CD8+ T cells had more expanded clones than CD4+ did. Dose levels from 0.1 to 3.0 mg/kg saw CD4+ and CD8+ blood T cells expand clonally by week 6.

This CDR3 region has 17 residues. Germline-derived CDR1 and CDR2 are SGHTS and YDEGEE. Trimming removed 4 bases from V and 0 bases from J, with 14 bases in between. In this sample, this clone turned up once. Its target is unknown. TCRdb's table, derived via immunoSEQ multiplex PCR, lists solely in-frame clones and lacks some. The data contain just under 85,000 clones, approximately 84% of them singletons. The chain employs TRBV5-8 and TRBJ2-6; D may be TRBD1 (6 bases). The receptor comes from an adult with an advanced solid tumor such as melanoma, head and neck, liver or kidney cancer. Sequenced here: CD4+ or CD8+ T cells sorted from blood, sampled in a trial of the OX40 agonist ivuxolimab. The CDR3 sequence is CASSPGTSGSGANVLTF. As DNA, the CDR3 is TGTGCCAGCAGCCCGGGGACATCGGGCTCTGGGGCCAACGTCCTGACTTTC.